This is a list of T cell receptor beta chains from one sample in a study of CD8 T cells in ankylosing spondylitis. TCRdb re-derived calls from the 5' RACE reads in MiXCR, one entry per CDR3 protein. The table shows fewer than 250,000 distinct CDR3 sequences, with approximately 20% occurring only once. Specimen: blood, either unsorted or a sorted T cell fraction (not recorded which). The receptor source for this set is a male donor with ankylosing spondylitis. Each CDR3 is given with its conserved first and last residue. D genes are given only for firm matches. Some rows have no size entry. The others give once, few or many, or a class for an expanded clone.

v_gene	j_gene	abundance	d_gene	CDR3aa	CDR3nt
TRBV5-1	TRBJ2-7	many	TRBD1	CASSFGQGLSYEQYF	TGCGCCAGCAGCTTTGGACAGGGGCTCTCCTACGAGCAGTACTTC
TRBV12-3/TRBV12-4	TRBJ2-7	NA	NA	CASSLGWGYEQYF	TGTGCCAGCAGTTTAGGATGGGGTTACGAGCAGTACTTC
TRBV12-3/TRBV12-4	TRBJ2-3	NA	TRBD2	CASSPFSGGVDTQYF	TGTGCCAGCAGTCCATTCAGCGGGGGGGTAGATACGCAGTATTTT
TRBV20-1	TRBJ1-1	NA	TRBD1	CSARALGQGDGAFF	TGCAGTGCTAGAGCCCTCGGACAGGGGGATGGAGCTTTCTTT
TRBV29-1	TRBJ2-1	NA	NA	CSVEVWVGGSYNEQFF	TGCAGCGTTGAAGTTTGGGTGGGCGGCTCCTACAATGAGCAGTTCTTC
TRBV12-3/TRBV12-4	TRBJ2-2	many	TRBD1	CASSPPGTGNTGELFF	TGTGCCAGCAGTCCCCCCGGGACAGGGAACACCGGGGAGCTGTTTTTT
TRBV27	TRBJ2-2	NA	NA	CASSAGANYLFANTGELFF	TGTGCCAGCAGTGCCGGGGCCAATTACCTGTTCGCGAACACCGGGGAGCTGTTTTTT
TRBV11-3	TRBJ2-3	NA	NA	CAAARASTDTQYF	TGTGCCGCCGCCCGGGCCAGCACAGATACGCAGTATTTT
TRBV7-9	TRBJ2-1	many	NA	CASSSYRVSNEQFF	TGTGCCAGCAGCTCCTACAGGGTTAGCAATGAGCAGTTCTTC
TRBV27	TRBJ2-7	many	TRBD2	CASSPLGGGSSYEQYF	TGTGCCAGCAGTCCCCTCGGGGGGGGCAGCTCCTACGAGCAGTACTTC
TRBV3-1	TRBJ2-1	once	TRBD2	CASSQGLSGGNNEQFF	TGTGCCAGCAGCCAGGGGTTGAGCGGGGGAAACAATGAGCAGTTCTTC
TRBV6-5	TRBJ1-1	NA	NA	CASSLDGGMAAFF	TGTGCCAGCAGTTTGGATGGGGGGATGGCAGCTTTCTTT
TRBV19	TRBJ2-7	few	NA	CASSMWAPGEQYF	TGTGCCAGTAGTATGTGGGCCCCCGGCGAGCAGTACTTC
TRBV25-1	TRBJ2-2	many	TRBD1	CASSERDRDTGELFF	TGTGCCAGCAGTGAACGGGACAGGGACACCGGGGAGCTGTTTTTT
TRBV5-1	TRBJ2-2	NA	TRBD2	CASSSGTSGFGELFF	TGCGCCAGCAGCTCCGGGACTAGCGGCTTCGGGGAGCTGTTTTTT
TRBV12-3/TRBV12-4	TRBJ1-1	many	NA	CASAYREVAFF	TGTGCCAGCGCCTACAGGGAGGTAGCTTTCTTT
TRBV4-1	TRBJ2-7	few	NA	CASSQVSPGTYEQYF	TGCGCCAGCAGCCAAGTATCGCCAGGGACCTACGAGCAGTACTTC
TRBV24-1	TRBJ2-2	few	NA	CATSPLEAGELFF	TGTGCCACCAGTCCCCTGGAGGCCGGGGAGCTGTTTTTT
TRBV3-1	TRBJ2-7	few	TRBD1	CASSQGQGAGYEQYF	TGTGCCAGCAGCCAAGGACAGGGGGCAGGCTACGAGCAGTACTTC
TRBV4-1	TRBJ2-6	few	NA	CASSQEESSSGANVLTF	TGCGCCAGCAGCCAAGAAGAATCGAGCTCTGGGGCCAACGTCCTGACTTTC
TRBV29-1	TRBJ1-2	few	NA	CSVEDQGSYGYTF	TGCAGCGTTGAGGATCAGGGAAGCTATGGCTACACCTTC
TRBV5-8	TRBJ2-3	few	TRBD2	CASTFSGGRQYF	TGTGCCAGCACCTTTTCCGGCGGGAGGCAGTATTTT
TRBV4-1	TRBJ1-2	few	NA	CASTEWRGSNYGYTF	TGCGCCAGCACCGAGTGGAGGGGCAGTAACTATGGCTACACCTTC
TRBV5-1	TRBJ2-7	NA	NA	CACSLAATSSYEQYF	TGCGCCTGCAGCTTGGCTGCGACTAGCTCCTACGAGCAGTACTTC
TRBV5-1	TRBJ2-7	many	NA	CASSLDQGLDYEQYF	TGCGCCAGCAGCTTGGATCAGGGTCTCGACTACGAGCAGTACTTC
TRBV3-1	TRBJ1-1	few	NA	CASSYRQENTEAFF	TGTGCCAGCAGCTATCGACAGGAGAACACTGAAGCTTTCTTT
TRBV7-9	TRBJ1-1	NA	NA	CASSLAGEGPNTEAFF	TGTGCCAGCAGCTTAGCGGGAGAGGGGCCGAACACTGAAGCTTTCTTT
TRBV6-5	TRBJ1-1	NA	NA	CASSYAPEGTEAFF	TGTGCCAGCAGTTATGCCCCAGAAGGCACTGAAGCTTTCTTT
TRBV27	TRBJ2-7	many	NA	CASSLGRSYEQYF	TGTGCCAGCAGCCTTGGTAGGTCCTACGAGCAGTACTTC
TRBV7-9	TRBJ2-3	NA	NA	CASSFEDLGTDTQYF	TGTGCCAGCAGCTTTGAGGACTTGGGCACAGATACGCAGTATTTT
TRBV20-1	TRBJ2-1	NA	TRBD2	CSARVGGGIVSFYNEQFF	TGCAGTGCTAGGGTTGGGGGGGGGATCGTGTCCTTCTACAATGAGCAGTTCTTC
TRBV7-9	TRBJ1-2	NA	NA	CASSLSGIDGYTF	TGTGCCAGCAGCCTCTCAGGGATAGATGGCTACACCTTC
TRBV12-3/TRBV12-4	TRBJ2-3	few	NA	CASSLGSPNTQYF	TGTGCCAGCAGTTTAGGGTCCCCGAATACGCAGTATTTT
TRBV6-2/TRBV6-3	TRBJ1-5	NA	NA	CASSYASGSLWPQHF	TGTGCCAGCAGTTACGCCTCAGGGAGCCTTTGGCCCCAGCATTTT
TRBV2	TRBJ2-7	few	TRBD1	CASSGGTGPYEQYF	TGTGCCAGCAGTGGGGGGACAGGACCTTACGAGCAGTACTTC
TRBV6-2/TRBV6-3	TRBJ2-7	NA	NA	CASSYWGSSYEQYF	TGTGCCAGCAGTTATTGGGGGTCCTCCTACGAGCAGTACTTC
TRBV11-2	TRBJ2-3	NA	NA	CASSLPGAYTDTQYF	TGTGCCAGCAGCTTACCAGGGGCCTACACAGATACGCAGTATTTT
TRBV29-1	TRBJ2-7	NA	TRBD2	CSVEDVERETYEQYF	TGCAGCGTTGAAGATGTCGAGCGGGAGACCTACGAGCAGTACTTC
TRBV27	TRBJ2-7	NA	TRBD1	CASSYQGAAYEQYF	TGTGCCAGCAGTTATCAGGGGGCAGCCTACGAGCAGTACTTC
TRBV7-3	TRBJ2-2	NA	NA	CASSSGSNTGELFF	TGTGCCAGCAGCTCCGGGTCAAACACCGGGGAGCTGTTTTTT
TRBV28	TRBJ2-7	NA	TRBD2	CASSLWTSGRAGEQYF	TGTGCCAGCAGTTTATGGACTAGCGGGAGGGCTGGCGAGCAGTACTTC